The clone carrying this T cell receptor (beta chain) was recorded at least ten times. The sample comes from a study of T cells in Graves' hyperthyroidism and ophthalmopathy. Using RNA transcripts as the source, TCR beta CDR3 regions were amplified. RT-PCR in the first round (using the HTBI primer set) targeted the TCR CDR3. Using its own MiXCR run on the multiplex PCR reads, TCRdb lists one record per CDR3 protein. The sample contains about 330,000 distinct CDR3 sequences, roughly 15% of which appear only once. CDR1 is PRHDT, CDR2 FYEKMQ, per germline (reference sequence). V was pared by 8 bases and J by 2 bases, with 20 bases of the junction left unmatched. The CDR3 extends over 19 amino acids. At least 3 on the Clinical Activity Score was recorded for ophthalmopathy patients, who also had NOSPECS grade at least 4 and duration under 3 months.

The chain links TRBV13 to TRBJ2-1; 8 bases match TRBD2. This sequence originates from a woman aged 40 to 49 with Graves' ophthalmopathy. Material: blood. The chain's CDR3 is CASYSAASGPYPAYNEQFF. CDR3 sequence (DNA): TGTGCCAGCTACTCGGCGGCTAGCGGGCCCTATCCAGCCTACAATGAGCAGTTCTTC.